This T cell receptor (beta chain) was sequenced during a study of neurological immune-mediated disorders. The study, taken as a whole, reports: Healthy controls had more TCR clonal expansion than multiple sclerosis, which showed the least, whereas HTLV-1-associated myelopathy showed the most.

The cDNA came from 5'RACE, which used 10-nucleotide random UMIs. Using its own MiXCR run on the 5' RACE reads, TCRdb lists one record per CDR3 protein. The table records roughly 66,000 distinct CDR3 sequences, approximately 5% of them present only once. Germline CDR1 and CDR2: MNHEY and SMNVEV (reference sequence). The ends lost 4 bases at V and 6 bases at J; junction bases unmatched: 8. This CDR3 region has 15 residues. Regarding this clonotype: Its specificity is not known.

The TCR comes from a woman in her 70s with multiple sclerosis. The J gene is TRBJ2-7, the V gene TRBV27, with 11 bases fitting TRBD1. The sample consisted of PBMCs. CDR3 sequence: CASSSSGTGGGEQYF. CDR3 DNA sequence: TGTGCCAGCAGTTCCTCCGGGACAGGGGGAGGCGAGCAGTACTTC.